This T cell receptor (beta chain) was observed in a study of cytomegalovirus exposure and HLA in healthy donors. Germline lookup yields CDR1 KGHSH and CDR2 LQKENI. V lost 0 bases and J 0 bases, leaving 9 bases between the germline ends. This CDR3 spans 16 amino acids. A multiplex PCR was run with 60 Vbeta primers and 13 Jbeta primers. The protocol was immunoSEQ multiplex PCR, while the TCRdb copy is restricted to in-frame clones and leaves out a portion. The table for this sample gives tens of thousands of clones. The origin of this receptor is a man between 40 and 49 years old in good health and CMV-seronegative. The chain carries TRBV18 and TRBJ2-1; no definite D call. The sequencing input was PBMCs. CDR3 sequence reads: CASSPPFGFSYNEQFF. Here the CDR3 DNA reads TGTGCCAGCTCACCACCTTTCGGGTTCTCCTACAATGAGCAGTTCTTC.